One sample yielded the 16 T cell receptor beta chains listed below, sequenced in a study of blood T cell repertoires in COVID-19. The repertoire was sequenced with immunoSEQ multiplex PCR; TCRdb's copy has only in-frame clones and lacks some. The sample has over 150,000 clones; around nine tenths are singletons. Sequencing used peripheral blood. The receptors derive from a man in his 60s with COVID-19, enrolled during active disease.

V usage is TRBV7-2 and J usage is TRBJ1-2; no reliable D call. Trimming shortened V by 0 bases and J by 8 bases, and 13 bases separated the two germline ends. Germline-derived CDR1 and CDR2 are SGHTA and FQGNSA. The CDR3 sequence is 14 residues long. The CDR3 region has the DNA TGTGCCAGCAGCTTAGCCGGAGGGAACTTCGGCTACACCTTC. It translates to CASSLAGGNFGYTF.

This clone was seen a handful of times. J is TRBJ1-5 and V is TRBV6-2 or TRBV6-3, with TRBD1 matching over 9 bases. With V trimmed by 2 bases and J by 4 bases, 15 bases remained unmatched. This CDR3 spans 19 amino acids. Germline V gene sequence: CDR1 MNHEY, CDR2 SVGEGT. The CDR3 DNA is TGTGCCAGCAGTTACCCCTCCGGGACAGGGAGGGTTGCAAATCAGCCCCAGCATTTT. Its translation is CASSYPSGTGRVANQPQHF.

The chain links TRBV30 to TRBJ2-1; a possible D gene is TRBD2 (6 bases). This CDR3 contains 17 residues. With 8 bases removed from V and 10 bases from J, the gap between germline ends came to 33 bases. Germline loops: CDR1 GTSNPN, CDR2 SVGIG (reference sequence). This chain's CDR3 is CAGQGSRDWRPRGEQFF. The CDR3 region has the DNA TGTGCCGGTCAGGGATCTCGCGACTGGAGGCCACGGGGGGAGCAGTTCTTC.

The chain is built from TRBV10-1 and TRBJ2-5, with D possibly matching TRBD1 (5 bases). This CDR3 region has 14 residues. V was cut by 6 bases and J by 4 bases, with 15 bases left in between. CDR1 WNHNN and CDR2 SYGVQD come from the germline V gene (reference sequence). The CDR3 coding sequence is TGCGCCAGCAGAGCCTCAGGGCTTGGAGAGACCCAGTACTTC. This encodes CASRASGLGETQYF.

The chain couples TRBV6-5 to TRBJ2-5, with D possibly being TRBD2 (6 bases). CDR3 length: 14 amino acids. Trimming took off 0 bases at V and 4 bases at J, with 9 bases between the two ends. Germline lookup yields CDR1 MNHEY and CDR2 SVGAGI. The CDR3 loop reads CASSYSRERETQYF. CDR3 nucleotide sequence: TGTGCCAGCAGTTACTCTCGGGAGCGAGAGACCCAGTACTTC.

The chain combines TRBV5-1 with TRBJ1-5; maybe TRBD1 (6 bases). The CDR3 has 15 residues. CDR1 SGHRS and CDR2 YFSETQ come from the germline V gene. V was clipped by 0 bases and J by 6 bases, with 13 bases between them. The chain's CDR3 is CASSLDGGRGQPQHF. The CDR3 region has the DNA TGCGCCAGCAGCTTGGACGGGGGGCGGGGTCAGCCCCAGCATTTT.

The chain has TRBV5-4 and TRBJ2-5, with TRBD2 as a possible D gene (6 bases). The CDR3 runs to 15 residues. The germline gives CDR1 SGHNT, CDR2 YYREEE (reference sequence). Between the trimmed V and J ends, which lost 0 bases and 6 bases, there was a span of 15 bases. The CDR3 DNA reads TGTGCCAGCAGCTTGGCGGGGGAGTCTGGCAAGACCCAGTACTTC. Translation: CASSLAGESGKTQYF.

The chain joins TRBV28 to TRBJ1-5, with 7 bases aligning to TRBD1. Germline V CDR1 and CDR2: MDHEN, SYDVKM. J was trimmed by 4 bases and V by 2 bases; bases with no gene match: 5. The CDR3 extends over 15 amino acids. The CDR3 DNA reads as TGTGCCAGCAGTTTACCCGGGACAGATAATCAGCCCCAGCATTTT. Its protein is CASSLPGTDNQPQHF. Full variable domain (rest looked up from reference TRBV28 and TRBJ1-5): DVKVTQSSRYLVKRTGEKVFLECVQDMDHENMFWYRQDPGLGLRLIYFSYDVKMKEKGDIPEGYSVSREKKERFSLILESASTNQTSMYLCASSLPGTDNQPQHFGDGTRLSIL.

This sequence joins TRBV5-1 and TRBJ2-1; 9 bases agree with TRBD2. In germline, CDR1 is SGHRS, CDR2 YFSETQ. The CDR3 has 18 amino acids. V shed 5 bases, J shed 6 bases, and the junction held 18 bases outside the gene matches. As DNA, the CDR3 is TGCGCCAGCAGTCTGGGGGGGTTAGCGGGAGTGGGTGGCAATGAGCAGTTCTTC. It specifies CASSLGGLAGVGGNEQFF.

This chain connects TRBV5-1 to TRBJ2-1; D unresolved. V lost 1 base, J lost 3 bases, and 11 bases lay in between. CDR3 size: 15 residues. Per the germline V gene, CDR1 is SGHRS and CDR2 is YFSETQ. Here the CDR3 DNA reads TGCGCCAGCAGCTTGCAGGCAGAGTACTACAATGAGCAGTTCTTC. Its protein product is CASSLQAEYYNEQFF.

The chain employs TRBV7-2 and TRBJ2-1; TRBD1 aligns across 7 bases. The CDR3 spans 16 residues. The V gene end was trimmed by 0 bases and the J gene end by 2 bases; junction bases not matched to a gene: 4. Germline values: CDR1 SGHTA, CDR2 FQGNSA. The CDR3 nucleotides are TGTGCCAGCAGCTTAGCTTCGGGACAGCCCTACAATGAGCAGTTCTTC. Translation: CASSLASGQPYNEQFF.

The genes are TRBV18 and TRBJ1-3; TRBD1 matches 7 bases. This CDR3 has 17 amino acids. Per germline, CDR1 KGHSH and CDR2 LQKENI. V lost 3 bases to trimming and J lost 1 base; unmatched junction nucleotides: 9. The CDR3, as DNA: TGTGCCAGCTCACCGGTTTACAGGGGCGCATCTGGAAACACCATATATTTT. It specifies CASSPVYRGASGNTIYF.

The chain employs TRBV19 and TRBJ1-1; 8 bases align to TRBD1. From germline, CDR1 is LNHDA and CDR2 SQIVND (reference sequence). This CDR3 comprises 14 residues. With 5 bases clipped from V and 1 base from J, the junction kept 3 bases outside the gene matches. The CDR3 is CASSSQGGNTEAFF. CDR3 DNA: TGTGCCAGTAGTTCACAGGGGGGGAACACTGAAGCTTTCTTT.

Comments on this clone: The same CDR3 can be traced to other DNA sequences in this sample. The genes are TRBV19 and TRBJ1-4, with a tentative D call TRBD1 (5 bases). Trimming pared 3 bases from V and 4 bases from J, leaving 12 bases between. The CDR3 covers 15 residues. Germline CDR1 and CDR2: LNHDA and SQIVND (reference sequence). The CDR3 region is CASSIRGTGNEKLFF. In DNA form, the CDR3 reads TGTGCCAGTAGTATTAGGGGAACCGGTAATGAAAAACTGTTTTTT.

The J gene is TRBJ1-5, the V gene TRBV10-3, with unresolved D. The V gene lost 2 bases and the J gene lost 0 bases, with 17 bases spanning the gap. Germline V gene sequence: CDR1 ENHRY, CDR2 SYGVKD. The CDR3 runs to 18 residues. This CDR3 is CAISEVGGRVLSNQPQHF. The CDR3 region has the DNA TGTGCCATCAGTGAGGTCGGTGGGCGGGTACTTAGCAATCAGCCCCAGCATTTT.

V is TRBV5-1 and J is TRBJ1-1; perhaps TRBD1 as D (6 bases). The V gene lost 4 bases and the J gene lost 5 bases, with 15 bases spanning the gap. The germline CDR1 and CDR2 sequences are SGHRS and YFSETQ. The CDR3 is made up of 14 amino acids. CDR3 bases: TGCGCCAGCAGCGGAGGGGGGGCCGGGACTGAAGCTTTCTTT. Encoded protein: CASSGGGAGTEAFF.